Listed below are T cell receptor beta chains from one sample, sequenced in a study of OX40 agonist ivuxolimab in advanced cancers. The data were produced by immunoSEQ multiplex PCR, yet TCRdb's version contains in-frame clones alone and is incomplete. The profile shows 60,000 or so clones, roughly 90% of them singletons. The starting material was CD4+ or CD8+ T cells sorted from blood, obtained in a trial of the OX40 agonist ivuxolimab. These receptors all stem from an adult with an advanced solid tumor such as melanoma, head and neck, liver or kidney cancer. Each CDR3 is given with its conserved first and last residue. Fields, in order: D gene, clone size, V gene, J gene, CDR3 protein, CDR3 DNA. The D gene is left open where the match is weak. Clone size is shown for a subset of rows, as once, few, many or a class of expanded clone.

D: .
size: .
V: TRBV7-9
J: TRBJ2-1
CDR3: CASSSNRARRNNEQFF
DNA: TGTGCCAGCAGCTCCAACCGGGCCAGAAGAAACAATGAGCAGTTCTTC

D: TRBD1
size: .
V: TRBV19
J: TRBJ1-5
CDR3: CASSKGQGNNQPQHF
DNA: TGTGCCAGTAGTAAGGGACAGGGGAACAATCAGCCCCAGCATTTT

D: .
size: .
V: TRBV2
J: TRBJ1-6
CDR3: CASSEPFWREQNSPLHF
DNA: TGTGCCAGCAGTGAACCATTTTGGAGGGAGCAGAATTCACCCCTCCACTTT

D: .
size: .
V: TRBV7-9
J: TRBJ2-1
CDR3: CASSYGPSGGNEQFF
DNA: TGTGCCAGCAGCTACGGCCCCTCGGGTGGCAATGAGCAGTTCTTC

D: .
size: .
V: TRBV7-9
J: TRBJ2-1
CDR3: CASSREAADNEQFF
DNA: TGTGCCAGCAGCCGAGAGGCAGCGGACAATGAGCAGTTCTTC

D: TRBD1
size: .
V: TRBV4-3
J: TRBJ1-1
CDR3: CASSHPTGGITEAFF
DNA: TGCGCCAGCAGCCACCCGACAGGGGGCATCACTGAAGCTTTCTTT

D: .
size: .
V: TRBV6-6
J: TRBJ2-1
CDR3: CASLRTTFYNEQFF
DNA: TGTGCCAGCCTCAGGACAACTTTCTACAATGAGCAGTTCTTC

D: .
size: .
V: TRBV7-9
J: TRBJ1-3
CDR3: CASSLEVMESSGNTIYF
DNA: TGTGCCAGCAGCTTAGAGGTAATGGAAAGCTCTGGAAACACCATATATTTT

D: .
size: .
V: TRBV10-3
J: TRBJ2-1
CDR3: CAISGTESSYNEQFF
DNA: TGTGCCATCAGTGGGACTGAGAGCTCCTACAATGAGCAGTTCTTC

D: .
size: once
V: TRBV9
J: TRBJ1-1
CDR3: CASSLGGGGTEAFF
DNA: TGTGCCAGCAGCCTTGGAGGGGGAGGTACTGAAGCTTTCTTT

D: TRBD1
size: .
V: TRBV4-2
J: TRBJ1-4
CDR3: CASSQGTGFDEKLFF
DNA: TGTGCCAGCAGCCAAGGGACAGGGTTTGATGAAAAACTGTTTTTT

D: TRBD1
size: .
V: TRBV27
J: TRBJ2-5
CDR3: CASSDGTGARETQYF
DNA: TGTGCCAGCAGTGACGGGACAGGGGCTCGAGAGACCCAGTACTTC

D: .
size: medium-sized
V: TRBV7-9
J: TRBJ1-2
CDR3: CASSLTEVQGGYTF
DNA: TGTGCCAGCAGCCTGACCGAGGTTCAAGGGGGCTACACCTTC

D: .
size: .
V: TRBV28
J: TRBJ1-5
CDR3: CATAPVQTNQPQHF
DNA: TGTGCCACCGCCCCCGTACAAACCAATCAGCCCCAGCATTTT

D: .
size: .
V: TRBV6-6
J: TRBJ2-3
CDR3: CASSPYTDTQYF
DNA: TGTGCCAGCAGCCCCTACACAGATACGCAGTATTTT

D: .
size: .
V: TRBV11-2
J: TRBJ1-1
CDR3: CASSLLVTEAFF
DNA: TGTGCCAGCAGCTTACTGGTCACTGAAGCTTTCTTT

D: TRBD2
size: .
V: TRBV30
J: TRBJ2-1
CDR3: CAWSGFGTSGYNEQFF
DNA: TGTGCCTGGTCGGGGTTCGGGACTAGCGGCTACAATGAGCAGTTCTTC

D: TRBD1
size: few
V: TRBV2
J: TRBJ1-5
CDR3: CASSSGQEVAQPQHF
DNA: TGTGCCAGCAGTTCGGGACAGGAGGTTGCTCAGCCCCAGCATTTT

D: TRBD1
size: .
V: TRBV5-8
J: TRBJ2-1
CDR3: CASSAPGQGVANEQFF
DNA: TGTGCCAGCAGCGCCCCCGGACAGGGGGTTGCGAATGAGCAGTTCTTC

D: TRBD2
size: .
V: TRBV12-5
J: TRBJ2-1
CDR3: CASGLAAGAYNEQFF
DNA: TGTGCTAGTGGTTTGGCAGCGGGAGCGTACAATGAGCAGTTCTTC

D: .
size: .
V: TRBV7-2
J: TRBJ1-2
CDR3: CASSHPEDYGYTF
DNA: TGTGCCAGCAGCCACCCGGAAGACTATGGCTACACCTTC

D: .
size: .
V: TRBV15
J: TRBJ1-1
CDR3: CATSIAGLYTEAFF
DNA: TGTGCCACCAGCATAGCAGGTTTATACACTGAAGCTTTCTTT

D: .
size: .
V: TRBV20-1
J: TRBJ2-7
CDR3: CSASPGKTYF
DNA: TGCAGTGCTAGTCCGGGGAAAACGTACTTC